Listed below are T cell receptor beta chains from one sample, sequenced in a study of breast tumors, draining lymph nodes, adjacent tissues. TCRdb re-called the multiplex PCR reads through MiXCR, storing one row per CDR3 protein. The sample lists around 230,000 distinct CDR3 sequences, 32% seen once, with more than 1.3% in the top ten. Sequences were obtained from axillary lymph node tissue. The receptors originated from a female donor with breast cancer. Some clones in this sample may be carry-over from other donors' samples. The CDR3 runs from the conserved cysteine through the conserved F or W.

v_gene	len	j_gene	CDR3aa
TRBV18	14	TRBJ2-1	CASSPQRGSNEQFF
TRBV6-1	15	TRBJ2-1	CASSEGQGGFNEQFF
TRBV4-1	15	TRBJ2-1	CASSPGTSDNNEQFF
TRBV6-2/TRBV6-3	12	TRBJ1-1	CASSDRGPEAFF
TRBV19	14	TRBJ1-5	CASSRGGSNQPQHF
TRBV29-1	14	TRBJ2-1	CSVELLVSSLEQFF
TRBV29-1	14	TRBJ2-1	CSVEEWSGGHEQFF
TRBV19	16	TRBJ1-2	CARTGWETGGKGGYTF
TRBV2	15	TRBJ2-3	CASRAPTSGSNEQYF
TRBV24-1	14	TRBJ2-1	CATSDQGPYNEQFF
TRBV9	19	TRBJ2-6	CASSVVSGQRFSAANVLTF
TRBV13	18	TRBJ1-1	CASSFIFGGQGVGTEAFF
TRBV11-2	18	TRBJ1-2	CASSLDLVGVLRNYGYTF
TRBV10-3	14	TRBJ1-4	CAISTGATNEKLFF
TRBV7-9	12	TRBJ1-2	CASSSLPGGYTF
TRBV4-3	14	TRBJ2-3	CASSRQGVRDTQYF
TRBV24-1	15	TRBJ2-5	CATSKRTSGQETQYF
TRBV6-6	18	TRBJ1-2	CASSSILQGASGNYGYTF
TRBV20-1	14	TRBJ2-3	CSAPTSGSWDTQYF
TRBV10-3	14	TRBJ2-3	CAINPGSSTATQYF
TRBV25-1	13	TRBJ2-7	CASTGTGAEEQYF
TRBV9	14	TRBJ2-5	CASSVLAGKETQYF
TRBV7-2	13	TRBJ1-5	CASSSQENQPQHF
TRBV20-1	13	TRBJ2-7	CSARVAGAYEQYF
TRBV2	13	TRBJ2-7	CASSARSSYEQYF
TRBV20-1	17	TRBJ2-6	CSARPTGRSSGANVLTF
TRBV5-4	15	TRBJ2-7	CASSSQHPLAYEQYF
TRBV25-1	14	TRBJ2-3	CASSEQGYTDTQYF
TRBV20-1	13	TRBJ1-6	CSASNRDNSPLHF
TRBV7-9	16	TRBJ2-7	CASSFGQQGVSYEQYF
TRBV6-1	15	TRBJ2-1	CASRTNPQSYNEQFF
TRBV6-1	16	TRBJ2-1	CASSERASGYYNEQFF
TRBV9	15	TRBJ1-3	CASSATGSSGNTIYF
TRBV12-3/TRBV12-4	16	TRBJ2-5	CASSLMGGGQRETQYF
TRBV20-1	13	TRBJ2-7	CSARVGNYNEQYF
TRBV7-8	14	TRBJ2-7	CASSFPAGGREQYF
TRBV2	17	TRBJ2-1	CAGTNRMAPSGYNEQFF
TRBV20-1	14	TRBJ2-1	CSAALAGVRDEQFF